This is a list of T cell receptor beta chains from one sample in a study of CD8 T cells in ankylosing spondylitis. TCRdb redid the calling of the 5' RACE reads with MiXCR, one entry per CDR3 protein. Among tens of thousands of distinct CDR3 sequences, around a tenth were seen once, and the ten largest hold about 16%. The specimen sequenced was blood, either unsorted or a sorted T cell fraction (not recorded which). These TCRs come from a male donor with ankylosing spondylitis or in good health (not recorded which). The CDR3 runs from the conserved cysteine through the conserved F or W. A D gene is named only where the DNA matches it firmly. Some rows have no size entry. The others give once, few or many, or a class for an expanded clone.

CASSPDQTGRNYGYTF,TGTGCCAGTAGCCCTGACCAAACAGGCCGAAACTATGGCTACACCTTC,TRBV19,TRBJ1-2,many,.
CASSHGLAGATSGTQYF,TGTGCCAGCAGCCATGGGCTAGCGGGAGCAACCAGCGGTACGCAGTATTTT,TRBV4-2,TRBJ2-3,many,TRBD2
CASSTGTGKKNEQFF,TGTGCCAGCAGTACCGGGACAGGGAAAAAAAATGAGCAGTTCTTC,TRBV12-3/TRBV12-4,TRBJ2-1,.,TRBD1
CASSHSPSPGQGFPYEQYF,TGTGCCAGCAGCCACTCGCCTTCCCCGGGACAGGGTTTCCCCTACGAGCAGTACTTC,TRBV14,TRBJ2-7,.,TRBD1
CASSLGGHEQYF,TGTGCCAGCAGCCTCGGAGGCCACGAGCAGTACTTC,TRBV3-1,TRBJ2-7,many,.
CASSSTGGAADTQYF,TGTGCCAGCAGCTCAACAGGGGGGGCGGCAGATACGCAGTATTTT,TRBV7-3,TRBJ2-3,.,.
CSGGESSYNEQFF,TGCAGTGGGGGCGAGAGCTCCTACAATGAGCAGTTCTTC,TRBV20-1,TRBJ2-1,many,.
CASSSGLASYNEQFF,TGCGCCAGCAGCTCGGGACTAGCCAGTTACAATGAGCAGTTCTTC,TRBV5-1,TRBJ2-1,many,TRBD2
CASSEQGGTSSLHF,TGTGCCAGCAGTGAACAGGGGGGCACTTCATCCCTCCACTTT,TRBV2,TRBJ1-6,.,TRBD1
CASSLAAGGTEAFF,TGCGCCAGCAGCTTGGCCGCCGGGGGCACTGAAGCTTTCTTT,TRBV5-1,TRBJ1-1,many,.
CASSFERGTDTQYF,TGTGCCAGCAGTTTTGAGCGGGGCACAGATACGCAGTATTTT,TRBV27,TRBJ2-3,many,.
CARSWTGGYGYTF,TGTGCCAGAAGTTGGACGGGAGGCTATGGCTACACCTTC,TRBV5-3,TRBJ1-2,.,.
CASTRTVSYGYTF,TGTGCCAGTACTCGGACGGTTTCCTATGGCTACACCTTC,TRBV19,TRBJ1-2,many,.
CASSRGQRVNTEAFF,TGTGCCAGCTCTCGGGGCCAGAGGGTGAACACTGAAGCTTTCTTT,TRBV18,TRBJ1-1,many,.
CASSFDRATGELFF,TGCGCCAGCAGCTTCGACAGGGCCACCGGGGAGCTGTTTTTT,TRBV4-1,TRBJ2-2,many,TRBD1
CASSDSGRVDEKLFF,TGTGCCAGCAGTGATTCCGGCAGGGTGGACGAAAAACTGTTTTTT,TRBV25-1,TRBJ1-4,many,.
CASSTGGTGELFF,TGTGCCAGCAGCACAGGGGGAACCGGGGAGCTGTTTTTT,TRBV5-4,TRBJ2-2,.,TRBD1
CAIGPGLVGTDTQYF,TGTGCCATCGGCCCGGGGCTCGTCGGCACAGATACGCAGTATTTT,TRBV25-1,TRBJ2-3,.,.
CSGKGTSGYNEQFF,TGCAGCGGGAAGGGGACTAGCGGCTACAATGAGCAGTTCTTC,TRBV29-1,TRBJ2-1,few,TRBD2
CASSLWTGVLSGNTIYF,TGCGCCAGCAGCTTATGGACAGGAGTCCTCTCTGGAAACACCATATATTTT,TRBV5-1,TRBJ1-3,many,TRBD1
CASSPTRDQPQHF,TGTGCCAGCAGCCCTACGAGGGACCAGCCCCAGCATTTT,TRBV6-1,TRBJ1-5,many,.
CAISERTSGSTDTQYF,TGTGCCATCAGTGAACGGACTAGCGGGAGCACAGATACGCAGTATTTT,TRBV10-3,TRBJ2-3,few,TRBD2
CASSLGRQGTYEQYF,TGTGCCAGCAGCTTAGGGCGCCAGGGTACCTACGAGCAGTACTTC,TRBV7-8,TRBJ2-7,.,.
CASSRRNRGRNQPQHF,TGTGCCAGCAGTCGAAGGAACAGGGGGCGGAATCAGCCCCAGCATTTT,TRBV28,TRBJ1-5,.,TRBD1
CASSLRGIKETQYF,TGCGCCAGCAGCTTGCGAGGGATCAAAGAGACCCAGTACTTC,TRBV5-1,TRBJ2-5,many,.
CASSDRGTGELFF,TGTGCCAGCAGTGACCGGGGGACCGGGGAGCTGTTTTTT,TRBV6-4,TRBJ2-2,many,.
CSAKSLAGSYNEQFF,TGCAGTGCTAAGAGTTTAGCGGGATCCTACAATGAGCAGTTCTTC,TRBV20-1,TRBJ2-1,many,TRBD2
CATSDLRGRELFF,TGTGCCACCAGTGATTTGCGGGGGAGGGAGCTGTTTTTT,TRBV24-1,TRBJ2-2,many,.
CASRGLAGGSYEQYF,TGTGCCAGCAGGGGACTAGCGGGAGGCTCCTACGAGCAGTACTTC,TRBV12-3/TRBV12-4,TRBJ2-7,many,TRBD2
CASLGVIGSEAFF,TGTGCCAGCCTCGGAGTGATCGGCTCTGAAGCTTTCTTT,TRBV12-3/TRBV12-4,TRBJ1-1,many,.
CASSTRDRGHGQFF,TGCGCCAGCAGCACAAGGGACAGGGGGCATGGGCAGTTCTTC,TRBV5-1,TRBJ2-1,many,TRBD1
CASSQTQGLVYTDTQYF,TGTGCCAGCAGCCAAACCCAGGGACTAGTATACACAGATACGCAGTATTTT,TRBV13,TRBJ2-3,many,TRBD2
CATRAAPGHEQYF,TGTGCCACCAGGGCGGCACCGGGCCACGAGCAGTACTTC,TRBV15,TRBJ2-7,.,.
CASSLPLPFTDTQYF,TGTGCCAGCAGTTTACCCCTTCCCTTCACAGATACGCAGTATTTT,TRBV12-3/TRBV12-4,TRBJ2-3,.,.
CASSQKRGPYNEQFF,TGTGCCAGCAGCCAAAAGCGGGGACCCTACAATGAGCAGTTCTTC,TRBV6-2/TRBV6-3,TRBJ2-1,.,TRBD2
CATSDWNSGRTGELFF,TGTGCCACCAGTGATTGGAATAGCGGGAGGACCGGGGAGCTGTTTTTT,TRBV24-1,TRBJ2-2,many,TRBD2
CASSYGTSGSYEQYF,TGTGCCAGCAGCTACGGGACTAGCGGGAGCTACGAGCAGTACTTC,TRBV5-5,TRBJ2-7,many,TRBD2
CASRVTSGYGYTF,TGTGCCAGCAGGGTAACATCGGGCTATGGCTACACCTTC,TRBV6-1,TRBJ1-2,many,.
CASSQGETRVETQYF,TGCGCCAGCAGCCAAGGGGAGACCCGCGTGGAGACCCAGTACTTC,TRBV4-1,TRBJ2-5,many,.
CASTRQGGMNTEAFF,TGTGCCAGCACCAGACAGGGGGGGATGAACACTGAAGCTTTCTTT,TRBV12-3/TRBV12-4,TRBJ1-1,.,TRBD1
CASSQDDTSGRGNEQFF,TGTGCCAGCAGCCAAGATGATACTAGCGGGAGGGGGAATGAGCAGTTCTTC,TRBV4-2,TRBJ2-1,many,TRBD2
CASSLEQNQPQHF,TGTGCCAGCAGCTTAGAACAAAACCAGCCCCAGCATTTT,TRBV7-9,TRBJ1-5,many,.
CASSFGPESGYTF,TGCGCCAGCAGCTTCGGACCCGAGTCGGGCTACACCTTC,TRBV5-1,TRBJ1-2,many,.
CASSFAPVGQGSYEQYF,TGTGCCAGCAGTTTTGCGCCGGTGGGACAAGGCTCCTACGAGCAGTACTTC,TRBV12-3/TRBV12-4,TRBJ2-7,many,.
CASSFGSNTEAFF,TGCGCCAGCAGCTTCGGGTCGAACACTGAAGCTTTCTTT,TRBV5-1,TRBJ1-1,many,.
CASSPGTGVGYTF,TGTGCCAGCAGCCCTGGGACAGGGGTTGGCTACACCTTC,TRBV28,TRBJ1-2,many,TRBD1
CASSYSWLGANVLTF,TGTGCCAGCAGTTACAGCTGGCTAGGGGCCAACGTCCTGACTTTC,TRBV6-2/TRBV6-3,TRBJ2-6,many,.
CASSLSLGEQYF,TGTGCCAGCAGCTTGAGTCTCGGCGAGCAGTACTTC,TRBV5-5,TRBJ2-7,many,.
CASSFFRGRTEAFF,TGTGCCAGCAGCTTTTTCAGGGGTAGGACTGAAGCTTTCTTT,TRBV7-2,TRBJ1-1,many,.
CASRDGTGKVGYGYTF,TGTGCCAGCAGAGACGGGACAGGGAAAGTCGGCTATGGCTACACCTTC,TRBV2,TRBJ1-2,many,TRBD1
CASTAGTYNEQFF,TGTGCCAGCACAGCGGGGACCTACAATGAGCAGTTCTTC,TRBV6-1,TRBJ2-1,.,TRBD2
CASSTQGSGNTTYF,TGTGCCAGCAGCACACAGGGTTCGGGAAACACCACATATTTT,TRBV3-1,TRBJ1-3,many,.
CASSLGGTSTDTQYF,TGTGCCAGCAGCTTAGGCGGAACTAGCACAGATACGCAGTATTTT,TRBV13,TRBJ2-3,few,.
CASSSSATSGSLYEQYF,TGTGCCAGCAGCTCCTCTGCGACTAGCGGGAGCCTCTACGAGCAGTACTTC,TRBV7-2,TRBJ2-7,many,TRBD2
CASTQRGDNTEAFF,TGTGCCAGCACCCAGCGGGGGGATAACACTGAAGCTTTCTTT,TRBV6-2/TRBV6-3,TRBJ1-1,many,.
CASSLADTGELFF,TGTGCCAGCAGCTTAGCTGACACCGGGGAGCTGTTTTTT,TRBV7-8,TRBJ2-2,many,.
CASSFDQGYEQYF,TGTGCCAGCAGTTTCGACCAGGGCTACGAGCAGTACTTC,TRBV12-3/TRBV12-4,TRBJ2-7,medium-sized,.
CASSLGPQSLEKLFF,TGTGCCAGCAGCTTAGGACCTCAGTCTCTGGAAAAACTGTTTTTT,TRBV7-6,TRBJ1-4,many,.
CASSQGLAETQYF,TGCGCCAGCAGCCAAGGCCTAGCGGAGACCCAGTACTTC,TRBV4-1,TRBJ2-5,many,.